This T cell receptor beta chain was documented in a study of T cell responses to AZD1222 COVID-19 vaccine (dated by TCRdb to about 2021). Study-level background: AZD1222 recipients with second doses at about 4 weeks or about 12 weeks were pooled, because spike-specific TCR depth and breadth did not differ between schedules. TCR sequencing was performed for roughly 240 trial participants, of whom about 200 were given two doses of AZD1222 and around 25 were given two doses of MenACWY control vaccine. Trial participants were enrolled into age subgroups of 18-55, 56-69 and 70-plus years, which contained 148, 28 and 57 TCR-sequenced participants, respectively.

The time point label for this specimen denotes: baseline before first vaccination. Samples from vaccinated people were obtained from the UK trials COV001 and COV002, which included a single-blind randomized controlled phase 2/3 trial of AZD1222 (ChAdOx1 nCoV-19) in healthy adults. Trial participant PBMC samples were collected at day 0 and day 28 after the second dose for TCRbeta chain sequencing. V is shortened by 8 bases, J by 2 bases, and the region joining them spans 10 bases. The CDR3 covers 12 residues, taking in both the cysteine and the phenylalanine. Of all the DNA, just the CDR3 is kept, 36 bases in frame from base 1. The germline V gene (reference sequence) provides CDR1 GTSNPN and CDR2 SVGIG. General study outcomes and caveats: The whole spike protein was spanned by vaccine-associated CD4 TCRs, and dominant responses were seen in regions 160-218 and 743-854. Because no day 14 peak-response samples were available, repertoires were characterized only after the peak T cell response. In the small 56-69-year group, the increase in depth fell short of significance, most likely because of low power. Most participants were white British and females outnumbered males, and the authors suggested that clonal diversity may have been underestimated. A significant rise in spike-specific TCR breadth and depth was observed after two AZD1222 doses relative to day 0 and relative to MenACWY recipients. Conclusions about previously exposed vaccinees are limited because only 5 or 6 AZD1222 recipients were SARS-CoV-2 seropositive at baseline. Reportedly, almost half of the unique spike-specific TCRs recognized epitopes lying outside the regions that are mutated in the B.1.351 and B.1.1.7 variants.

The CDR3 regions of human TCRbeta chains were analyzed by immunosequencing. Per the source publication's procedure: Repertoire TCRs were checked for matches against a reference library of SARS-CoV-2-specific TCRs that had been generated using the MIRA antigen-specificity platform. Breadth was defined as the fraction of unique TCRs that were SARS-CoV-2-associated. Depth was defined as the fraction of total T cells that were SARS-CoV-2-associated. Using the MIRA data, each spike-specific TCR was assigned both to the spike region to which the TCR was reactive and to a CD4 or CD8 class. Log10-transformed breadth and depth values were compared by one-way ANOVA with Sidak's multiple comparisons tests. This immuneACCESS table, as held by TCRdb, lists in-frame sequences with V and J called but not all clones. Of the missing ones, under half trace to an unresolved V gene in checked studies; the others have no known cause. V, J and clone size were drawn from that table, and D and trimming were deduced from the DNA. The sample includes just under 95,000 clones, with 80% to 90% observed a single time. The top ten constitute 10% of the sample.

Details on this clone: The antigen it binds to is not known. Base-call qualities are not available, and no considerably larger clone is one nucleotide away.

The TCR originated in an adult in good health. This sample comprised peripheral blood, obtained on day 0 of AZD1222 vaccination. The rearranged chain carries TRBV30 and TRBJ1-5, and the D gene may be TRBD1, 5 bases matching. The DNA sequence is TGTGCCCTCGGGACGGGCAATCAGCCCCAGCATTTT. Translated, this gives CALGTGNQPQHF.